The rows below give T cell receptor beta chains drawn from one sample of a study of T-cell memory formation after mild COVID-19. TCRdb called the 5' RACE reads again in MiXCR, with one record for every CDR3 protein. The table records roughly 610,000 distinct CDR3 sequences, roughly 17% of them present only once. Sequenced sample: PBMCs or a T cell subset sorted from them (not recorded which). Receptor source: an adult woman who had mild COVID-19 (a few samples of this study predate the infection). Cell type and time point are not known. The CDR3 runs from the conserved cysteine through the conserved F or W. Fields, in order: D gene, J gene, V gene, clone size, CDR3 protein, CDR3 DNA. A D gene is named only where the DNA matches it firmly. Only some rows state a clone size, as once, few, many or a class for expanded clones.

d_call: NA; j_call: TRBJ2-7; v_call: TRBV18; clone_size: few; cdr3_aa: CASSPDLTYEQYF; cdr3_nt: TGTGCCAGCTCACCGGACTTGACCTACGAGCAGTACTTC
d_call: TRBD2; j_call: TRBJ2-7; v_call: TRBV5-8; clone_size: few; cdr3_aa: CASSFSGSGRSYEQYF; cdr3_nt: TGTGCCAGCAGCTTTTCCGGGAGCGGGAGGTCCTACGAGCAGTACTTC
d_call: NA; j_call: TRBJ1-1; v_call: TRBV7-9; clone_size: few; cdr3_aa: CASSLDQWGREATEAFF; cdr3_nt: TGTGCCAGCAGCTTAGATCAGTGGGGCAGGGAGGCCACTGAAGCTTTCTTT
d_call: NA; j_call: TRBJ2-3; v_call: TRBV7-3; clone_size: few; cdr3_aa: CASSLTSVTDTQYF; cdr3_nt: TGTGCCAGCAGCTTAACCTCGGTCACAGATACGCAGTATTTT
d_call: TRBD1; j_call: TRBJ1-3; v_call: TRBV27; clone_size: NA; cdr3_aa: CASSPRTGGNTIYF; cdr3_nt: TGTGCCAGCAGTCCCCGGACAGGGGGAAACACCATATATTTT
d_call: TRBD1; j_call: TRBJ2-5; v_call: TRBV12-3/TRBV12-4; clone_size: many; cdr3_aa: CASSLVQGNRETQYF; cdr3_nt: TGTGCCAGCAGTTTAGTACAGGGGAATCGAGAGACCCAGTACTTC
d_call: NA; j_call: TRBJ2-7; v_call: TRBV19; clone_size: NA; cdr3_aa: CATLDLITYEQYF; cdr3_nt: TGTGCCACTTTGGACTTAATTACCTACGAGCAGTACTTC
d_call: TRBD1; j_call: TRBJ2-5; v_call: TRBV11-2; clone_size: few; cdr3_aa: CASSSRTGKETQYF; cdr3_nt: TGTGCCAGCAGTTCCCGGACAGGGAAAGAGACCCAGTACTTC
d_call: NA; j_call: TRBJ2-1; v_call: TRBV24-1; clone_size: few; cdr3_aa: CATSSSSDYNEQFF; cdr3_nt: TGTGCCACTTCTTCTTCCTCGGATTACAATGAGCAGTTCTTC
d_call: TRBD2; j_call: TRBJ2-1; v_call: TRBV7-9; clone_size: NA; cdr3_aa: CASSSQPGTRGIYNEQFF; cdr3_nt: TGTGCCAGCAGCTCCCAGCCCGGGACTAGAGGGATCTACAATGAGCAGTTCTTC
d_call: NA; j_call: TRBJ1-2; v_call: TRBV20-1; clone_size: few; cdr3_aa: CSAMAGPYGYTF; cdr3_nt: TGCAGTGCTATGGCAGGTCCCTATGGCTACACCTTC
d_call: NA; j_call: TRBJ2-1; v_call: TRBV9; clone_size: few; cdr3_aa: CASSDSLNEQFF; cdr3_nt: TGTGCCAGCAGTGACAGTCTCAATGAGCAGTTCTTC
d_call: TRBD2; j_call: TRBJ2-3; v_call: TRBV5-1; clone_size: NA; cdr3_aa: CASSTGLPGGDDTQYF; cdr3_nt: TGCGCCAGCAGCACTGGACTGCCGGGGGGGGATGATACGCAGTATTTT
d_call: NA; j_call: TRBJ1-3; v_call: TRBV7-6; clone_size: NA; cdr3_aa: CASSRAVGNTIYF; cdr3_nt: TGTGCCAGCAGTAGGGCGGTAGGAAACACCATATATTTT
d_call: TRBD2; j_call: TRBJ2-7; v_call: TRBV6-5; clone_size: NA; cdr3_aa: CASSISGSYDEQYF; cdr3_nt: TGTGCCAGCAGTATTAGCGGGAGTTACGACGAGCAGTACTTC
d_call: NA; j_call: TRBJ2-7; v_call: TRBV6-2/TRBV6-3; clone_size: NA; cdr3_aa: CASRADKTYEQYF; cdr3_nt: TGTGCCAGCCGGGCGGACAAGACCTACGAGCAGTACTTC
d_call: TRBD1; j_call: TRBJ2-1; v_call: TRBV5-1; clone_size: few; cdr3_aa: CASGQGQGNYNEQFF; cdr3_nt: TGCGCCAGCGGACAGGGCCAGGGAAATTACAATGAGCAGTTCTTC
d_call: NA; j_call: TRBJ2-1; v_call: TRBV11-3; clone_size: NA; cdr3_aa: CASLGSLYNEQFF; cdr3_nt: TGTGCCAGCTTGGGGAGCCTCTACAATGAGCAGTTCTTC
d_call: TRBD1; j_call: TRBJ1-1; v_call: TRBV11-2; clone_size: few; cdr3_aa: CASSPRTGAKTEAFF; cdr3_nt: TGTGCCAGCAGCCCACGGACAGGGGCGAAAACTGAAGCTTTCTTT
d_call: TRBD1; j_call: TRBJ2-7; v_call: TRBV7-9; clone_size: NA; cdr3_aa: CASSSRQGPSEQYF; cdr3_nt: TGTGCCAGCAGCTCACGACAGGGACCCTCCGAGCAGTACTTC
d_call: NA; j_call: TRBJ2-7; v_call: TRBV4-1; clone_size: NA; cdr3_aa: CASSQARGNEQYF; cdr3_nt: TGCGCCAGCAGCCAAGCCCGGGGGAACGAGCAGTACTTC
d_call: NA; j_call: TRBJ2-3; v_call: TRBV6-4; clone_size: NA; cdr3_aa: CASSEDTQYF; cdr3_nt: TGTGCCAGCAGTGAAGATACGCAGTATTTT
d_call: NA; j_call: TRBJ1-5; v_call: TRBV12-3/TRBV12-4; clone_size: NA; cdr3_aa: CASSLNRQPQHF; cdr3_nt: TGTGCCAGCAGTTTAAATAGACAGCCCCAGCATTTT
d_call: TRBD1; j_call: TRBJ2-7; v_call: TRBV20-1; clone_size: NA; cdr3_aa: CSARPRDRGPYEQYF; cdr3_nt: TGCAGTGCTCGCCCGCGGGACAGGGGGCCCTACGAGCAGTACTTC
d_call: NA; j_call: TRBJ2-6; v_call: TRBV15; clone_size: few; cdr3_aa: CATSSGGPSGANVLTF; cdr3_nt: TGTGCCACCAGCAGCGGAGGCCCCTCTGGGGCCAACGTCCTGACTTTC
d_call: TRBD1; j_call: TRBJ1-2; v_call: TRBV5-1; clone_size: NA; cdr3_aa: CASSDDRAGGYTF; cdr3_nt: TGCGCCAGCAGCGACGACAGGGCCGGCGGCTACACCTTC
d_call: NA; j_call: TRBJ1-2; v_call: TRBV9; clone_size: NA; cdr3_aa: CASSVGGGNYGYTF; cdr3_nt: TGTGCCAGCAGCGTAGGTGGGGGAAACTATGGCTACACCTTC
d_call: NA; j_call: TRBJ2-3; v_call: TRBV29-1; clone_size: few; cdr3_aa: CSGGGRGQDTQYF; cdr3_nt: TGCAGCGGGGGGGGCAGGGGTCAAGATACGCAGTATTTT
d_call: NA; j_call: TRBJ2-7; v_call: TRBV6-5; clone_size: few; cdr3_aa: CASRNTVGGLSYEQYF; cdr3_nt: TGTGCCAGCAGGAACACAGTCGGGGGTTTGTCCTACGAGCAGTACTTC
d_call: TRBD2; j_call: TRBJ2-3; v_call: TRBV20-1; clone_size: few; cdr3_aa: CSARKGLAGLALLDTQYF; cdr3_nt: TGCAGTGCTAGAAAGGGACTAGCGGGACTCGCCTTGTTGGATACGCAGTATTTT
d_call: NA; j_call: TRBJ2-3; v_call: TRBV7-3; clone_size: many; cdr3_aa: CASSRSGLATDTQYF; cdr3_nt: TGTGCCAGCAGCCGGTCAGGGTTGGCTACAGATACGCAGTATTTT
d_call: TRBD2; j_call: TRBJ2-3; v_call: TRBV7-2; clone_size: NA; cdr3_aa: CASSSEMIGDYQADTQYF; cdr3_nt: TGTGCCAGCAGCTCCGAAATGATAGGGGACTACCAGGCAGATACGCAGTATTTT
d_call: NA; j_call: TRBJ1-2; v_call: TRBV27; clone_size: many; cdr3_aa: CASSSAGAGGYTF; cdr3_nt: TGTGCCAGCAGTTCCGCAGGGGCGGGGGGCTACACCTTC
d_call: NA; j_call: TRBJ2-7; v_call: TRBV7-9; clone_size: NA; cdr3_aa: CASSRGDTFYEQYF; cdr3_nt: TGTGCCAGCAGCCGTGGGGACACCTTTTACGAGCAGTACTTC
d_call: NA; j_call: TRBJ1-2; v_call: TRBV10-3; clone_size: NA; cdr3_aa: CAMRGAGDYGYTF; cdr3_nt: TGTGCCATGAGAGGGGCTGGTGACTATGGCTACACCTTC
d_call: NA; j_call: TRBJ1-1; v_call: TRBV11-2; clone_size: few; cdr3_aa: CASSSLAAGTEAFF; cdr3_nt: TGTGCCAGCAGCTCACTCGCCGCGGGGACTGAAGCTTTCTTT
d_call: NA; j_call: TRBJ1-2; v_call: TRBV7-2; clone_size: many; cdr3_aa: CASSLAGQGANYGYTF; cdr3_nt: TGTGCCAGCAGCTTAGCGGGGCAGGGAGCTAACTATGGCTACACCTTC
d_call: TRBD2; j_call: TRBJ2-1; v_call: TRBV15; clone_size: NA; cdr3_aa: CATSLTSGGPSWQFF; cdr3_nt: TGTGCCACCAGCCTTACTAGCGGGGGACCCTCTTGGCAGTTCTTC
d_call: TRBD2; j_call: TRBJ2-7; v_call: TRBV10-3; clone_size: few; cdr3_aa: CAISVGTSGSYEQYF; cdr3_nt: TGTGCCATCAGTGTTGGGACTAGCGGCAGCTACGAGCAGTACTTC
d_call: NA; j_call: TRBJ2-7; v_call: TRBV29-1; clone_size: few; cdr3_aa: CSAGGGEYEQYF; cdr3_nt: TGCAGCGCTGGGGGCGGAGAATACGAGCAGTACTTC
d_call: NA; j_call: TRBJ1-2; v_call: TRBV9; clone_size: NA; cdr3_aa: CASSVPPESGWGYTF; cdr3_nt: TGTGCCAGCAGCGTCCCCCCCGAGTCCGGCTGGGGCTACACCTTC
d_call: TRBD1; j_call: TRBJ2-1; v_call: TRBV5-4; clone_size: few; cdr3_aa: CASSLGTGYHDEQFF; cdr3_nt: TGTGCCAGCAGCTTGGGGACAGGGTACCACGATGAGCAGTTCTTC
d_call: TRBD2; j_call: TRBJ2-7; v_call: TRBV11-2; clone_size: few; cdr3_aa: CASSVSGDYYEQYF; cdr3_nt: TGTGCCAGCAGCGTTAGCGGGGACTACTACGAGCAGTACTTC
d_call: NA; j_call: TRBJ1-5; v_call: TRBV18; clone_size: many; cdr3_aa: CASSPANSNQPQHF; cdr3_nt: TGTGCCAGCTCGCCCGCGAACAGCAATCAGCCCCAGCATTTT
d_call: TRBD1; j_call: TRBJ1-1; v_call: TRBV5-1; clone_size: NA; cdr3_aa: CASSSGQSNTEAFF; cdr3_nt: TGCGCCAGCAGCTCGGGACAGTCGAACACTGAAGCTTTCTTT
d_call: NA; j_call: TRBJ1-2; v_call: TRBV7-9; clone_size: many; cdr3_aa: CASSLAATEHYGYTF; cdr3_nt: TGTGCCAGCAGCTTAGCGGCGACAGAACACTATGGCTACACCTTC
d_call: TRBD1; j_call: TRBJ2-7; v_call: TRBV24-1; clone_size: NA; cdr3_aa: CATSDTGTASYEQYF; cdr3_nt: TGTGCCACCAGTGACACCGGGACAGCCTCCTACGAGCAGTACTTC
d_call: NA; j_call: TRBJ2-3; v_call: TRBV4-1; clone_size: NA; cdr3_aa: CASSQIRVRPDTQYF; cdr3_nt: TGCGCCAGCAGCCAGATTCGGGTCCGTCCAGATACGCAGTATTTT
d_call: TRBD1; j_call: TRBJ1-2; v_call: TRBV5-6; clone_size: few; cdr3_aa: CASSLIQGSVSYTF; cdr3_nt: TGTGCCAGCAGCTTGATACAGGGGTCTGTAAGCTACACCTTC
d_call: NA; j_call: TRBJ1-5; v_call: TRBV27; clone_size: few; cdr3_aa: CASSLHISNQPQHF; cdr3_nt: TGTGCCAGCAGCTTACATATTAGCAATCAGCCCCAGCATTTT
d_call: TRBD1; j_call: TRBJ1-6; v_call: TRBV6-2/TRBV6-3; clone_size: NA; cdr3_aa: CASSAEDRGYNSPLHF; cdr3_nt: TGTGCCAGCAGTGCGGAGGACAGGGGCTATAATTCACCCCTCCACTTT
d_call: TRBD1; j_call: TRBJ2-7; v_call: TRBV27; clone_size: NA; cdr3_aa: CASSEGADFYEQYF; cdr3_nt: TGTGCCAGCAGTGAGGGGGCAGACTTCTACGAGCAGTACTTC
d_call: NA; j_call: TRBJ2-3; v_call: TRBV7-9; clone_size: many; cdr3_aa: CASSLEGQATDTQYF; cdr3_nt: TGTGCCAGCAGCTTAGAGGGGCAGGCCACAGATACGCAGTATTTT
d_call: NA; j_call: TRBJ1-2; v_call: TRBV19; clone_size: few; cdr3_aa: CASGGGALNYGYTF; cdr3_nt: TGTGCCAGTGGAGGGGGGGCCTTGAACTATGGCTACACCTTC